This entry lists 21 T cell receptor beta chains sequenced from one sample in a study of T cells expressing NK-cell markers. TCRdb re-called the 5' RACE reads and shows each CDR3 protein once, DNA omitted. In total, the table holds some 600,000 distinct CDR3 sequences. Sample: blood T cells: a sorted CD56 or NKG2C T cell subset, CD4+ or CD8+ T cells, or bulk PBMC T cells (not recorded which). The receptor set was obtained from a man aged 18 to 29 in good health.

The chain has TRBV6-5 and TRBJ2-2; TCRdb's D call of TRBD1 is untestable without DNA. Per the germline V gene, CDR1 is MNHEY and CDR2 is SVGAGI. This CDR3 comprises 16 residues. CDR3 sequence: CASSWGGFVETGELFF.

This chain links TRBV11-2 with TRBJ1-5. The germline V gene encodes CDR1 SGHAT and CDR2 FQNNGV. CDR3 length: 14 residues. The CDR3 sequence is CASSLTSSIEPQHF. The variable domain in full, completed from reference TRBV11-2 and TRBJ1-5, reads EAGVAQSPRYKIIEKRQSVAFWCNPISGHATLYWYQQILGQGPKLLIQFQNNGVVDDSQLPKDRFSAERLKGVDSTLKIQPAKLEDSAVYLCASSLTSSIEPQHFGDGTRLSIL.

This sequence joins TRBV5-1 and TRBJ2-2; with no DNA, the TCRdb D assignment of TRBD1 cannot be verified. The CDR3 spans 18 residues. Germline loops: CDR1 SGHRS, CDR2 YFSETQ. This CDR3 is CASSLATRDRVGTGELFF.

The gene calls are TRBV3-1 and TRBJ2-1. CDR1 is LGHDT, CDR2 YNNKEL, per germline (reference sequence). This CDR3 region has 13 residues. The CDR3 here is CASSQDRYNEQFF.

CDR3 residues: CASSLAGLGLFF. The gene calls are TRBV7-2 and TRBJ2-1; there is no DNA to check the TCRdb D call of TRBD2. This CDR3 spans 12 amino acids. Per the germline V gene, CDR1 is SGHTA and CDR2 is FQGNSA.

The chain uses TRBV7-8 and TRBJ1-4; the TCRdb D gene call, TRBD1, has no DNA to confirm it. This CDR3 spans 17 amino acids. In germline, CDR1 is SGHVS, CDR2 FQNEAQ. The CDR3 spells CASSLEVGRASREKLFF.

The CDR3: CASSQIPPGTNPGLNTEAFF. The J gene is TRBJ1-1, the V gene TRBV4-2; TCRdb indicates TRBD1, and absent DNA this call remains unverified. Germline V lookup: CDR1 LGHNA, CDR2 YNFKEQ. This CDR3 comprises 20 residues.

The chain couples TRBV29-1 to TRBJ2-3; TCRdb reports TRBD2, a call that lacks DNA to check it against. The germline V gene encodes CDR1 SQVTM and CDR2 ANQGSEA. The CDR3 is 15 amino acids. CDR3 amino acids: CSVPGFAGATDTQYF.

The CDR3 loop reads CASSVGPLEETQYF. The chain recombines TRBV9 with TRBJ2-5; as DNA is missing, the TRBD1 call by TCRdb cannot be tested. This CDR3 is built from 14 residues. From germline, CDR1 is SGDLS and CDR2 YYNGEE.

V is TRBV11-2 and J is TRBJ2-2; TCRdb selects TRBD2, and the lack of DNA leaves this call unchecked. The CDR3 sequence is 14 residues long. Germline V lookup: CDR1 SGHAT, CDR2 FQNNGV. The chain's CDR3 is CASSLNGRAGELFF.

V and J are TRBV5-1 and TRBJ2-1; checking the TCRdb D call of TRBD1 is not possible without DNA. The CDR3 runs 16 residues. The V gene's germline CDR1 is SGHRS and CDR2 YFSETQ. The CDR3 loop reads CASSLGAYPGGREQFF.

The chain joins TRBV29-1 to TRBJ2-1. Germline assignment: CDR1 SQVTM and CDR2 ANQGSEA. The CDR3 is 14 residues long. The CDR3 spells CSVLRRATYNEQFF.

CDR3 region: CASSLGTSGNTIYF. V and J are TRBV7-2 and TRBJ1-3. The CDR3 loop spans 14 amino acids. Germline loops: CDR1 SGHTA, CDR2 FQGNSA.

The chain carries TRBV28 and TRBJ2-7; TCRdb proposes TRBD2, but this gene call is untestable without DNA. Germline-derived CDR1 and CDR2 are MDHEN and SYDVKM. This CDR3 region has 13 residues. The CDR3 protein is CASGVAGISEQYF.

This sequence joins TRBV7-2 and TRBJ2-2; lacking DNA, the TRBD2 call made by TCRdb goes unchecked. The germline V gene has CDR1 SGHTA and CDR2 FQGNSA. The CDR3 spans 14 residues. CDR3 protein: CASSIGLNTGELFF.

The chain recombines TRBV20-1 with TRBJ2-3; TCRdb's D call, TRBD2, is unchecked because there is no DNA. CDR3 size: 12 residues. Looked up from germline, CDR1 is DFQATT and CDR2 is SNEGSKA (reference sequence). The CDR3 protein is CSAYSGSHTQYF.

This chain uses TRBV5-1 with TRBJ2-1; TCRdb proposes TRBD2, but this gene call is untestable without DNA. CDR1 is SGHRS, CDR2 YFSETQ, per germline. The CDR3 is made up of 16 amino acids. This chain's CDR3 is CASSSSGTSGLGEQFF.

The genes are TRBV6-2 or TRBV6-3 and TRBJ2-7. Germline V gene sequence: CDR1 MNHEY, CDR2 SVGEGT. The CDR3 is 14 amino acids. The CDR3 loop reads CASSYIGSSYEQYF.

The chain recombines TRBV6-2 or TRBV6-3 with TRBJ2-1; absent DNA, TCRdb's TRBD2 call cannot be checked. Germline V gene sequence: CDR1 MNHEY, CDR2 SVGEGT. The CDR3 totals 14 residues. The CDR3 is CASSYPSGDNEQFF.

The rearrangement joins TRBV7-8 to TRBJ1-1; TCRdb's D call of TRBD1 is untestable without DNA. This CDR3 has 16 amino acids. The germline V gene encodes CDR1 SGHVS and CDR2 FQNEAQ. The CDR3 sequence: CASSPLGGSAGTEAFF.

The chain links TRBV11-2 to TRBJ2-1; TCRdb reports TRBD2, a call that lacks DNA to check it against. CDR1 is SGHAT and CDR2 is FQNNGV in the germline V gene. The CDR3 is 15 residues long. CDR3: CASSLEAGGPHEQFF.